These T cell receptor beta chains were read from a single sample in a study of blood T cell repertoires in COVID-19. TCRdb's table, derived via immunoSEQ multiplex PCR, lists solely in-frame clones and lacks some. The profile shows 250,000 to 300,000 clones, around 90% of them singletons. Sequenced material: peripheral blood. The receptors derive from a man aged 45-65 years with acute or convalescent COVID-19. Each CDR3 is given without its conserved first and last residue. Fields, in order: V gene, CDR3 protein.

TRBV2	ASSETGGHEKLF
TRBV7-6	ASSSQGGAGVQY
TRBV11-2	ASSLGGFDSPLH
TRBV6-2/TRBV6-3	ASSYAGQGDSPLH
TRBV7-8	ASSLGGIPGQY
TRBV9	ASSVAGEKLF
TRBV7-9	ASSADRAGGETQY
TRBV30	AWSVIGGETQY
TRBV4-1	ASSQGHGGDTQY
TRBV6-5	ASSRGGQSNQPQH
TRBV9	ASVSQGVGTEAF
TRBV12-2	ASRLVSGRWETQY
TRBV7-2	ASSRGVSGYT
TRBV5-1	ASSQGTGNTEAF
TRBV5-1	ASSLAGEGYGYT
TRBV3-1/TRBV3-2	ASSPDPGRTEAF
TRBV7-3	ASSREGLRADTQY